These T cell receptor beta chains were read from a single sample in a study of human T cells and chemical hapten exposure. MiXCR was run by TCRdb on the RACE reads, yielding one entry per CDR3 protein. The sample consists of about 120,000 distinct CDR3 sequences, 12% of them appearing once. The sample in question was whole blood, obtained in connection with sensitization to the hapten diphenylcyclopropenone (DPC). These receptors all come from a woman between 50 and 59 years old with alopecia areata. Some clones in this sample may be carry-over from other donors' samples. Both conserved end residues are part of each CDR3. A D gene is named only where the DNA matches it firmly. Not all rows give a size; the values are once, few, many and, for expanded clones, a class.

V gene: TRBV6-2/TRBV6-3
clone size: many
J gene: TRBJ2-7
D gene: -
CDR3 DNA: TGTGCCAGCAGCACATCTCAAGGGACCGCTTCATCCTACGAGCAGTACTTC
CDR3 protein: CASSTSQGTASSYEQYF

V gene: TRBV12-3/TRBV12-4
clone size: many
J gene: TRBJ2-2
D gene: -
CDR3 DNA: TGTGCCAGCAGTAGGACCGGGGAGCTGTTTTTT
CDR3 protein: CASSRTGELFF

V gene: TRBV4-1
clone size: many
J gene: TRBJ2-7
D gene: -
CDR3 DNA: TGCGCCAGCAGCCAAGATACCAGCTCCTACGAGCAGTACTTC
CDR3 protein: CASSQDTSSYEQYF

V gene: TRBV28
clone size: many
J gene: TRBJ2-3
D gene: TRBD2
CDR3 DNA: TGTGCCAGCAGTTCAGCGGGAGGGCACGCAGATACGCAGTATTTT
CDR3 protein: CASSSAGGHADTQYF

V gene: TRBV12-3/TRBV12-4
clone size: many
J gene: TRBJ1-5
D gene: -
CDR3 DNA: TGTGCCAGCAGTTTATTTTCGGGAGTTAGCAATCAGCCCCAGCATTTT
CDR3 protein: CASSLFSGVSNQPQHF

V gene: TRBV19
clone size: many
J gene: TRBJ1-4
D gene: -
CDR3 DNA: TGTGCCAGTAGCCCGGGACCTGAAAAACTGTTTTTT
CDR3 protein: CASSPGPEKLFF

V gene: TRBV12-3/TRBV12-4
clone size: many
J gene: TRBJ1-5
D gene: -
CDR3 DNA: TGTGCCAGCAGTCTCAGATCCAATCAGCCCCAGCATTTT
CDR3 protein: CASSLRSNQPQHF

V gene: TRBV20-1
clone size: -
J gene: TRBJ1-1
D gene: TRBD1
CDR3 DNA: TGCAGTGCCAGGACAGGAAACACTGAAGCTTTCTTT
CDR3 protein: CSARTGNTEAFF

V gene: TRBV28
clone size: -
J gene: TRBJ1-1
D gene: TRBD1
CDR3 DNA: TGTGCCAGCAGTCCGCAGGGGGCCACTGAAGCTTTCTTT
CDR3 protein: CASSPQGATEAFF

V gene: TRBV11-2
clone size: many
J gene: TRBJ2-3
D gene: TRBD2
CDR3 DNA: TGTGCCAGCGCCTTTGAGTCCGGGACTACCACAGATACGCAGTATTTT
CDR3 protein: CASAFESGTTTDTQYF

V gene: TRBV7-8
clone size: many
J gene: TRBJ1-1
D gene: -
CDR3 DNA: TGTGCCAGCAGCTTTGGGGGTGCGGGAACTGAAGCTTTCTTT
CDR3 protein: CASSFGGAGTEAFF

V gene: TRBV29-1
clone size: few
J gene: TRBJ2-7
D gene: TRBD1
CDR3 DNA: TGCAGCGTCAACAGGGGGTCTCGCGAGCAGTACTTC
CDR3 protein: CSVNRGSREQYF

V gene: TRBV18
clone size: few
J gene: TRBJ1-3
D gene: TRBD1
CDR3 DNA: TGTGCCAGCTCATCGGACAGGACTGGAAACACCATATATTTT
CDR3 protein: CASSSDRTGNTIYF

V gene: TRBV5-1
clone size: many
J gene: TRBJ2-1
D gene: -
CDR3 DNA: TGCGCCAGCAGCTTGCAGCCAGATCAGGGCAGTGAGCAGTTCTTC
CDR3 protein: CASSLQPDQGSEQFF

V gene: TRBV7-6
clone size: many
J gene: TRBJ2-3
D gene: -
CDR3 DNA: TGTGCCAGCAGCTTGAACGGGTTACCAGATACGCAGTATTTT
CDR3 protein: CASSLNGLPDTQYF

V gene: TRBV7-2
clone size: few
J gene: TRBJ2-1
D gene: -
CDR3 DNA: TGTGCCAGCAGCCCCGGAACTAGCGAGCAGTTCTTC
CDR3 protein: CASSPGTSEQFF

V gene: TRBV11-2
clone size: -
J gene: TRBJ2-7
D gene: -
CDR3 DNA: TGTGCCAGCAGCTTAATGACTCGGGAGCAGTACTTC
CDR3 protein: CASSLMTREQYF

V gene: TRBV11-2
clone size: many
J gene: TRBJ1-2
D gene: -
CDR3 DNA: TGTGCCAGCAGCATAATGAGAGGGACCGATGGCTACACCTTC
CDR3 protein: CASSIMRGTDGYTF

V gene: TRBV20-1
clone size: few
J gene: TRBJ2-3
D gene: -
CDR3 DNA: TGCAGTGCTAGGCAGGGTAGCACAGATACGCAGTATTTT
CDR3 protein: CSARQGSTDTQYF